This T cell receptor (beta chain) derives from a study of cytomegalovirus exposure and HLA in healthy donors. As for the study in general: Earlier, 95 million to 120 million unique TCR beta sequences were recovered from around 180 million T cells by an analysis. Whole-study results and caveats: Donor immune exposure was known only as CMV serostatus. V- and J-gene trimming of TCR beta was linked (in a later analysis) to a missense DCLRE1C variant. TCR beta sequences reportedly predicted most subjects' HLA-A and HLA-B alleles accurately.

V lost 4 bases and J lost 8, with 16 bases in between. Germline lookup yields CDR1 SGHNT and CDR2 YYREEE (reference sequence). The CDR3 consists of 15 residues. The PCR had 60 Vbeta and 13 Jbeta primers. Sequenced by immunoSEQ multiplex PCR; TCRdb stores in-frame clones only, minus some. In all, the sample yields fewer than 150,000 clones. Comment on this clone: Its specificity is unknown.

The TCR originated in a man in his forties in good health and CMV-seronegative. The specimen was PBMCs. The V call is TRBV5-4, the J call TRBJ1-6; unclear D gene. CDR3 nucleotide sequence: TGTGCCAGCAGCATTGGACCGCTGAGGGATTCACCCCTCCACTTT. This translates into CASSIGPLRDSPLHF.